This passage covers 2 T cell receptor beta chains from one sample sequenced in a study of identical twins (dated by TCRdb to about 2016). Libraries were made using 5' RACE. The instrument given in TCRdb is Illumina HiSeq 2000. TCRdb redid the processing of the public reads, applying fastp at Q25 and MiXCR, and retained in-frame beta chains. Every entry covers one CDR3 protein and lists the most common genes and DNA from its rows. In this sample the table shows roughly 250,000 distinct CDR3 sequences, approximately 7.8% of which occur a single time. The ten largest clones capture under 6% of the sample. These data were also filed under a second study, of yellow fever vaccine responses in identical twins.

The sample consisted of CD8+ T cells sorted from blood. These receptor sequences come from a woman younger than 35 in good health.

In this sample, this clonotype turned up a few times. The chain combines TRBV6-6 with TRBJ2-1; 8 bases fit TRBD1. V shed 6 bases and J 9 bases; nucleotides not matched to a gene: 4. This CDR3 has 12 residues. Germline V CDR1 and CDR2: MNHNY, SVGAGI (reference sequence). The CDR3 DNA reads as TGTGCCAGCAGGGCAGGGGGCGGTGAGCAGTTCTTC. It encodes CASRAGGGEQFF.

In the case of this clonotype: With a much larger clone just one base away, this may be a read error. The J gene is TRBJ2-2, the V gene TRBV4-1; D perhaps matches TRBD1 (6 bases). CDR1 and CDR2 from the germline V gene are MGHRA and YSYEKL. The CDR3 consists of 14 residues. CDR3 amino acids: CASGHPGAPGELFF. In DNA form, the CDR3 reads TGCGCCAGCGGCCATCCAGGGGCCCCCGGGGAGCTGTTTTTT.